This T cell receptor (beta chain) emerged from a study of T cell responses to AZD1222 COVID-19 vaccine. Study-wide results and limits: Most donors were white British and more were female, and clonal diversity was possibly underestimated.

Details on this clone: Its specificity is not known.

Generated by immunoSEQ multiplex PCR, the TCRdb table keeps only in-frame clones and is missing some. The sample includes 130,000 or so clones, around 90% seen only once; the top ten take approximately 28%. V lost 5 bases and J 6 bases, leaving 16 bases between the germline ends. The CDR3 has 15 amino acids. From germline, CDR1 is SGHTA and CDR2 FQGNSA. The chain is built from TRBV7-2 and TRBJ2-2, with D possibly matching TRBD1 (5 bases). The sequence was obtained from an adult in good health. Sequenced here: peripheral blood, sampled on day 0 of AZD1222 vaccination. CDR3: CASSPGYQGSGELFF. The CDR3 coding sequence is TGTGCCAGCAGCCCTGGGTACCAGGGATCCGGGGAGCTGTTTTTT.